This TCR beta chain was identified in a study of patients and donors after allogeneic stem cell transplantation. The J segment lost 4 bases and the V segment lost 3 bases, leaving 13 bases of the junction unmatched. CDR1 is SGHRS and CDR2 is YFSETQ in the germline V gene. This CDR3 contains 17 residues. TCRdb re-called the RT-PCR reads with MiXCR, one entry per CDR3 protein. The table lists over 400,000 distinct CDR3 sequences, about a sixth of them singletons. The sample taken for sequencing was blood, either unsorted or a sorted T cell fraction (not recorded which). The TCR was taken from a human donor who was either an allogeneic HSCT recipient or a stem cell or donor lymphocyte infusion donor (not recorded which). It is not recorded whose cells these are; they may come from a transplant donor. The gene calls are TRBV5-1 and TRBJ2-1, with 7 bases matching TRBD2. The DNA for the CDR3 is TGCGCCAGCAGCTCCAGAGGGGCGGGAGTCATTTACAATGAGCAGTTCTTC. Residues: CASSSRGAGVIYNEQFF. Looking up the rest from reference TRBV5-1 and TRBJ2-1 gives the full variable domain: KAGVTQTPRYLIKTRGQQVTLSCSPISGHRSVSWYQQTPGQGLQFLFEYFSETQRNKGNFPGRFSGRQFSNSRSEMNVSTLELGDSALYLCASSSRGAGVIYNEQFFGPGTRLTVL.